The 17 T cell receptor beta chains presented below share a single source sample, sequenced in a study of graft-versus-host responses after intestinal transplantation (dated by TCRdb to the early 2020s). Receptors were amplified or captured by the immunoSEQ multiplex PCR assay. This immuneACCESS table, as held by TCRdb, lists in-frame sequences with V and J called but not all clones. Of the missing ones, under half trace to an unresolved V gene in checked studies; the others have no known cause. The sample contains tens of thousands of clones, over 75% of them found a single time. Under 4.5% of the sample rests with the top ten. The material was PBMCs, obtained 524 days after transplant. Receptors were obtained from a human patient who received an intestinal transplant, so some T cells may come from the graft donor.

This sequence joins TRBV7-2 and TRBJ1-2; 8 bases are a match to TRBD1. The CDR3 is made up of 14 amino acids. With V trimmed by 1 base and J by 2 bases, 0 bases remained unmatched. The V gene's germline CDR1 is SGHTA and CDR2 FQGNSA. The CDR3 sequence is CASSLGTGNYGYTF. The CDR3 DNA reads as TGTGCCAGCAGCTTAGGGACAGGGAACTATGGCTACACCTTC.

The V and J genes are TRBV15 and TRBJ2-1; TRBD2 agrees at 13 bases. V was clipped by 0 bases and J by 7 bases; unmatched bases: 3. CDR1 is LNHNV, CDR2 YYDKDF, per germline (reference sequence). The CDR3 extends over 16 amino acids. CDR3 coding DNA: TGTGCCACCAGCAGAGATGTGGGACTAGCGGGAAATGAGCAGTTCTTC. Its protein is CATSRDVGLAGNEQFF.

V is TRBV5-1 and J is TRBJ2-5; 8 positions match TRBD2. V gave up 4 bases and J gave up 2 bases; unmatched junction bases: 10. Germline lookup yields CDR1 SGHRS and CDR2 YFSETQ. The CDR3 is 16 amino acids. The CDR3, as DNA: TGCGCCAGCAGCCCCGCGTCGGGGGGGGAACAAGAGACCCAGTACTTC. This translates into CASSPASGGEQETQYF.

V gene TRBV30 combines with J gene TRBJ2-5, with 7 bases lining up with TRBD1. The CDR3 contains 13 residues. Germline lookup yields CDR1 GTSNPN and CDR2 SVGIG (reference sequence). With 2 bases clipped from V and 4 bases from J, the junction kept 4 bases outside the gene matches. The chain's CDR3 is CAWSSNRGETQYF. The CDR3 region has the DNA TGTGCCTGGAGTTCCAACAGGGGAGAGACCCAGTACTTC.

This chain joins TRBV5-4 and TRBJ2-4; possibly TRBD1 for D (6 bases). This CDR3 spans 15 amino acids. V was pared by 3 bases and J by 0 bases, with 10 bases between. CDR1 SGHNT and CDR2 YYREEE come from the germline V gene (reference sequence). The CDR3 DNA is TGTGCCAGCAGCTCTGGACAGATAGCCAAAAACATTCAGTACTTC. It codes for CASSSGQIAKNIQYF.

V is TRBV7-8 and J is TRBJ2-2, with 12 bases aligning to TRBD2. Germline-derived CDR1 and CDR2 are SGHVS and FQNEAQ. CDR3 length: 18 amino acids. V dropped 5 bases and J dropped 0; count of bases not matched to a gene: 7. CDR3: CASSDGLAGPTNTGELFF. The CDR3 region has the DNA TGTGCCAGCAGCGACGGACTAGCGGGGCCTACGAACACCGGGGAGCTGTTTTTT.

The chain is built from TRBV2 and TRBJ2-3, with 9 bases aligning to TRBD2. This CDR3 has 14 residues. Germline V gene sequence: CDR1 SNHLY, CDR2 FYNNEI. Losses at the gene ends were 8 bases for V and 6 bases for J; bases not matched to a gene: 9. The CDR3 protein is CASDTSGLLDTQYF. The DNA for the CDR3 is TGTGCCAGCGACACTAGCGGGCTTTTGGATACGCAGTATTTT. The whole variable domain, remainder taken from reference TRBV2 and TRBJ2-3, is EPEVTQTPSHQVTQMGQEVILRCVPISNHLYFYWYRQILGQKVEFLVSFYNNEISEKSEIFDDQFSVERPDGSNFTLKIRSTKLEDSAMYFCASDTSGLLDTQYFGPGTRLTVL.

The chain carries TRBV20-1 and TRBJ2-5; no firm D call. CDR3 length: 11 amino acids. Trimming cost V 6 bases and J 4 bases, with 9 bases left between them. Per the germline V gene, CDR1 is DFQATT and CDR2 is SNEGSKA (reference sequence). The CDR3 sequence is CSAPPGETQYF. CDR3 bases: TGCAGTGCCCCCCCTGGAGAGACCCAGTACTTC.

The CDR3: CAISETWGQANYGYTF. The CDR3 DNA reads TGTGCCATCAGTGAGACCTGGGGACAGGCTAACTATGGCTACACCTTC. This chain uses TRBV10-3 with TRBJ1-2, with TRBD1 matching over 8 bases. The trim removed 2 bases at V and 0 bases at J, leaving 5 bases unmatched. This CDR3 is built from 16 residues. The germline V gene encodes CDR1 ENHRY and CDR2 SYGVKD.

Turning to this clone: Other DNA sequences in this specimen translate into the identical CDR3. The genes are TRBV27 and TRBJ2-1; D is unresolved. The CDR3 is 11 amino acids. Germline V lookup: CDR1 MNHEY, CDR2 SMNVEV (reference sequence). Trimming removed 5 bases from V and 4 bases from J, with 3 bases in between. CDR3 DNA sequence: TGTGCCAGCAGTCTTTACAATGAGCAGTTCTTC. Translation: CASSLYNEQFF.

The CDR3 reads CASSAGQGTSNQPQHF. As DNA, the CDR3 is TGTGCCAGCAGTGCCGGACAGGGGACGAGCAATCAGCCCCAGCATTTT. The V gene is TRBV28, the J gene TRBJ1-5, with 9 bases fitting TRBD1. V was clipped by 5 bases and J by 1 base; unmatched bases: 6. Germline lookup yields CDR1 MDHEN and CDR2 SYDVKM. The CDR3 is 16 amino acids.

The rearrangement uses TRBV25-1 and TRBJ1-4; weak D call: TRBD1 (6 bases). The length of the CDR3 is 15 residues. CDR1 is MGHDK and CDR2 is SYGVNS in the germline V gene. Trimming pared 8 bases from V and 7 bases from J, leaving 20 bases between. The CDR3 loop reads CASGSNQGLSEKLFF. The CDR3 DNA reads as TGTGCCAGCGGATCCAACCAGGGGTTAAGTGAAAAACTGTTTTTT.

This rearrangement joins TRBV4-3 to TRBJ2-3; D might be TRBD1 (6 bases). This CDR3 region has 18 residues. Trimming shortened V by 5 bases and J by 2 bases, and 23 bases separated the two germline ends. Per the germline V gene, CDR1 is LGHNA and CDR2 is YSLEER. The CDR3 sequence: CASSLQSWTTGPTDTQYF. For the CDR3, the DNA is TGCGCCAGCAGCTTACAGTCGTGGACCACAGGGCCCACAGATACGCAGTATTTT.

This clone has just a few counts. V usage is TRBV9 and J usage is TRBJ1-2, with 7 nucleotides matching TRBD1. V shed 1 base and J 3 bases; nucleotides not matched to a gene: 9. The CDR3 is 16 residues long. Per the germline V gene, CDR1 is SGDLS and CDR2 is YYNGEE. The CDR3 DNA reads TGTGCCAGCAGCGTAACCACAGGGGCAGCCTACTATGGCTACACCTTC. Translated: CASSVTTGAAYYGYTF.

The chain uses TRBV19 and TRBJ2-3, with D possibly matching TRBD2 (5 bases). With 3 bases removed from V and 5 bases from J, the gap between germline ends came to 6 bases. Germline assignment: CDR1 LNHDA and CDR2 SQIVND (reference sequence). This CDR3 region has 12 residues. CDR3 in amino acids: CASSIRGDTQYF. As DNA, the CDR3 is TGTGCCAGTAGTATCCGGGGAGATACGCAGTATTTT.

The chain links TRBV28 to TRBJ2-7, with 12 bases lining up with TRBD2. Trimming removed 5 bases from V and 6 bases from J; junction bases left unmatched: 8. The CDR3 has 15 residues. CDR1 is MDHEN and CDR2 is SYDVKM in the germline V gene. The CDR3 DNA follows: TGTGCCAGCAGTCTAGGCACTAGCGGGAGGCCCGAGCAGTACTTC. This sequence encodes CASSLGTSGRPEQYF.

This clone was recorded only once. This rearrangement joins TRBV9 to TRBJ2-3, with a weak D call TRBD1 (5 bases). Per the germline V gene, CDR1 is SGDLS and CDR2 is YYNGEE. The CDR3 length is 12 residues. V dropped 3 bases and J dropped 3 bases, with 5 bases sitting between them. CDR3 nucleotides: TGTGCCAGCAGCGGGACAACAGATACGCAGTATTTT. Translation gives CASSGTTDTQYF. Filled out from reference TRBV9 and TRBJ2-3, the complete variable domain reads DSGVTQTPKHLITATGQRVTLRCSPRSGDLSVYWYQQSLDQGLQFLIQYYNGEERAKGNILERFSAQQFPDLHSELNLSSLELGDSALYFCASSGTTDTQYFGPGTRLTVL.